This TCR beta chain stems from a study of blood T cell repertoires in COVID-19. How the authors handled the data: Reference gene primers were amplified, and this amplification served to estimate nucleated cell counts. Using immunoSEQ multiplex PCR, the repertoire was profiled, and TCRdb retains in-frame clones only, with some absent. V, J and clone size are taken as reported in that table, and D and trimming were inferred from the DNA itself. The sample lists roughly 150,000 clones, 80% to 85% occurring once. The CDR3 consists of 13 residues. The V end lost 0 bases, the J end lost 7 bases, and 8 bases lay between the germline ends. Germline V gene data show CDR1 as KGHDR and CDR2 as SFDVKD.

The chain uses TRBV24-1 and TRBJ1-2; D unresolved. The sequence was obtained from a woman at least 80 years old with acute or convalescent COVID-19. Input material: peripheral blood. The CDR3 nucleotides read TGTGCCACCAGTGATTTGCGGGGTCCTGGCTACACCTTC. It encodes CATSDLRGPGYTF.